This T cell receptor (beta chain) was recorded in a study of identifying expanded T cells in peripheral blood. The study's findings and limits: Over approximately two and four weeks, about 17 and 20 clones changed, versus around 1.2 between replicates.

As to this clone: Antigen specificity is unknown.

Collection occurred without any documented infections or immune events in donors. Data came from immunoSEQ multiplex PCR; TCRdb stores just in-frame clones and leaves some out. The sample lists around 90,000 clones; 88% were seen once. Germline CDR1 is SGHAT and CDR2 is FQNNGV. Trimming pared 1 base from V and 5 bases from J, leaving 6 bases between. CDR3 size: 12 residues. The source of this sequence is a person aged 18 to 70 in good health. The specimen was blood. The genes are TRBV11-2 and TRBJ2-7; TRBD2 might be the D (5 bases). As DNA, the CDR3 is TGTGCCAGCAGCTTAGTCGGGGACGAGCAGTACTTC. Translated: CASSLVGDEQYF.